The rows below give T cell receptor beta chains drawn from one sample of a study of control samples from healthy donors and cancer patients. Measured with immunoSEQ multiplex PCR; TCRdb has only the in-frame clones, and not every one. There are about 410,000 clones in the sample; more than 80% occur only once, and 5% to 8% lies in the top ten. The specimen sequenced was PBMCs. These receptors were collected from a man between 35 and 55 years old with head and neck cancer. CDR3s include the opening cysteine and the closing phenylalanine or tryptophan. D genes are given only for firm matches. Rows give clone size only sometimes, using once, few, many, or a class for an expanded clone.

d_call: TRBD1; v_call: TRBV28; j_call: TRBJ1-2; clone_size: .; cdr3_aa: CASRPRDRVKGYTF; cdr3_nt: TGTGCCAGCAGACCCCGGGACAGGGTTAAGGGCTACACCTTC
d_call: .; v_call: TRBV5-4; j_call: TRBJ2-5; clone_size: .; cdr3_aa: CASSLQGRGETQYF; cdr3_nt: TGTGCCAGCAGCTTACAGGGACGTGGGGAGACCCAGTACTTC
d_call: TRBD2; v_call: TRBV18; j_call: TRBJ2-5; clone_size: .; cdr3_aa: CASSPTGTSGGLETQYF; cdr3_nt: TGTGCCAGCTCACCAACGGGGACTAGCGGGGGTCTAGAGACCCAGTACTTC
d_call: .; v_call: TRBV20-1; j_call: TRBJ1-2; clone_size: .; cdr3_aa: CSASALRDGYTF; cdr3_nt: TGCAGTGCTAGTGCCCTCAGGGACGGCTACACCTTC
d_call: .; v_call: TRBV9; j_call: TRBJ2-5; clone_size: .; cdr3_aa: CASSVGGLGRLQETQYF; cdr3_nt: TGTGCCAGCAGCGTAGGAGGTCTGGGCAGACTCCAAGAGACCCAGTACTTC
d_call: TRBD1; v_call: TRBV5-8; j_call: TRBJ1-2; clone_size: .; cdr3_aa: CASGTFDGTGYGYTF; cdr3_nt: TGTGCCAGCGGGACCTTCGACGGGACAGGCTATGGCTACACCTTC
d_call: TRBD2; v_call: TRBV15; j_call: TRBJ2-7; clone_size: .; cdr3_aa: CATSRRGGQNEQYF; cdr3_nt: TGTGCCACCAGCAGGCGGGGGGGTCAGAACGAGCAGTACTTC
d_call: TRBD1; v_call: TRBV5-1; j_call: TRBJ1-6; clone_size: once; cdr3_aa: CASSLFGQGLASPLHF; cdr3_nt: TGCGCCAGCAGCTTATTCGGACAGGGTTTAGCTTCACCCCTCCACTTT
d_call: .; v_call: TRBV24-1; j_call: TRBJ1-5; clone_size: few; cdr3_aa: CATSDSGPNGAQHF; cdr3_nt: TGTGCCACCAGTGACTCTGGGCCCAATGGGGCCCAGCATTTT
d_call: .; v_call: TRBV6-8; j_call: TRBJ2-7; clone_size: .; cdr3_aa: CASDSGTPTYEQYF; cdr3_nt: TGTGCCAGCGATTCGGGGACACCTACCTACGAGCAGTACTTC
d_call: TRBD2; v_call: TRBV6-2/TRBV6-3; j_call: TRBJ2-1; clone_size: once; cdr3_aa: CASSTGLARGRNEQFF; cdr3_nt: TGTGCCAGCAGTACCGGACTAGCCAGGGGTAGGAATGAGCAGTTCTTC
d_call: TRBD2; v_call: TRBV11-2; j_call: TRBJ2-1; clone_size: once; cdr3_aa: CASSFVRLAGGGEQFF; cdr3_nt: TGTGCCAGCAGCTTTGTACGACTAGCGGGAGGAGGTGAGCAGTTCTTC
d_call: .; v_call: TRBV10-3; j_call: TRBJ1-2; clone_size: .; cdr3_aa: CAISESGGLAYGYTF; cdr3_nt: TGTGCCATCAGTGAGTCCGGGGGGCTGGCCTATGGCTACACCTTC
d_call: .; v_call: TRBV3-1/TRBV3-2; j_call: TRBJ1-2; clone_size: .; cdr3_aa: CASSQGPQVYGYTF; cdr3_nt: TGTGCCAGCAGCCAAGGTCCACAAGTCTATGGCTACACCTTC
d_call: TRBD2; v_call: TRBV5-1; j_call: TRBJ2-7; clone_size: .; cdr3_aa: CASSGTSGSYEQYF; cdr3_nt: TGCGCCAGCAGCGGAACTAGCGGCTCCTACGAGCAGTACTTC
d_call: .; v_call: TRBV27; j_call: TRBJ1-5; clone_size: .; cdr3_aa: CASSFGGQGYQPQHF; cdr3_nt: TGTGCCAGCAGTTTCGGAGGTCAGGGGTATCAGCCCCAGCATTTT
d_call: .; v_call: TRBV2; j_call: TRBJ1-5; clone_size: .; cdr3_aa: CASSGQSSNQPQHF; cdr3_nt: TGTGCCAGCAGTGGACAGTCGAGCAATCAGCCCCAGCATTTT
d_call: .; v_call: TRBV5-1; j_call: TRBJ2-7; clone_size: few; cdr3_aa: CASSLISAGEQYF; cdr3_nt: TGCGCCAGCAGCTTGATCAGTGCGGGCGAGCAGTACTTC
d_call: .; v_call: TRBV5-6; j_call: TRBJ2-7; clone_size: .; cdr3_aa: CASSLNDRAYEQYF; cdr3_nt: TGTGCCAGCAGCTTAAACGACAGAGCCTACGAGCAGTACTTC
d_call: TRBD1; v_call: TRBV6-6; j_call: TRBJ1-6; clone_size: .; cdr3_aa: CATTWTGQTNSPLHF; cdr3_nt: TGTGCCACCACCTGGACGGGACAGACCAATTCACCCCTCCACTTT
d_call: TRBD1; v_call: TRBV28; j_call: TRBJ1-5; clone_size: .; cdr3_aa: CASSLVDRGQPQHF; cdr3_nt: TGTGCCAGCAGTTTAGTGGACAGGGGTCAGCCCCAGCATTTT
d_call: .; v_call: TRBV20-1; j_call: TRBJ1-2; clone_size: .; cdr3_aa: CSARVTGGYTF; cdr3_nt: TGCAGTGCTAGAGTGACAGGTGGCTACACCTTC
d_call: TRBD1; v_call: TRBV7-3; j_call: TRBJ2-1; clone_size: .; cdr3_aa: CASSLFPGQGADYNEQFF; cdr3_nt: TGTGCCAGCAGCTTATTCCCCGGCCAGGGGGCGGATTACAATGAGCAGTTCTTC
d_call: .; v_call: TRBV27; j_call: TRBJ2-7; clone_size: .; cdr3_aa: CASSPWEKRVSYEQYF; cdr3_nt: TGTGCCAGCAGCCCGTGGGAGAAGCGGGTCTCCTACGAGCAGTACTTC
d_call: .; v_call: TRBV28; j_call: TRBJ1-5; clone_size: .; cdr3_aa: CASGRPTGRDVGNQPQHF; cdr3_nt: TGTGCCAGCGGACGCCCCACGGGCAGGGATGTTGGGAATCAGCCCCAGCATTTT
d_call: .; v_call: TRBV7-9; j_call: TRBJ2-7; clone_size: .; cdr3_aa: CASSPDGRDGNEQYF; cdr3_nt: TGTGCCAGCAGCCCTGACGGCCGTGATGGGAACGAGCAGTACTTC
d_call: TRBD1; v_call: TRBV24-1; j_call: TRBJ2-6; clone_size: .; cdr3_aa: CATSDTDRDAGANVLTF; cdr3_nt: TGTGCCACCAGTGACACGGACAGGGATGCTGGGGCCAACGTCCTGACTTTC